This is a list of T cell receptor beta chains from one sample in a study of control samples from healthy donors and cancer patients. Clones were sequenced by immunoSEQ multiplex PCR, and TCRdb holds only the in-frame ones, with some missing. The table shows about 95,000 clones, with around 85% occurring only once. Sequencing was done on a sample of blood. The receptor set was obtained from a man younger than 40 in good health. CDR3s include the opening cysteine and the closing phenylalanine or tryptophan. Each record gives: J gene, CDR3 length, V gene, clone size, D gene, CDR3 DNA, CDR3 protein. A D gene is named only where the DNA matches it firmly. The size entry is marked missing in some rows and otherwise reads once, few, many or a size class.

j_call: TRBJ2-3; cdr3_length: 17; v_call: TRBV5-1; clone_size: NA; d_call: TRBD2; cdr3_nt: TGCGCCAGCTCGCCTAGCGGGGTTCCCTATTACACAGATACGCAGTATTTT; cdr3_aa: CASSPSGVPYYTDTQYF
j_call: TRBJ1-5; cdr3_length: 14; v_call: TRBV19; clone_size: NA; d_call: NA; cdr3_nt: TGTGCCAGTAGTAGTGAGCGGACCAATCAGCCCCAGCATTTT; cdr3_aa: CASSSERTNQPQHF
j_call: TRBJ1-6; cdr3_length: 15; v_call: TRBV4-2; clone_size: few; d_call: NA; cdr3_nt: TGTGCCAGCAGCCAAGAGGTCAGGGGTGAGTCACCCCTCCACTTT; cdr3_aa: CASSQEVRGESPLHF
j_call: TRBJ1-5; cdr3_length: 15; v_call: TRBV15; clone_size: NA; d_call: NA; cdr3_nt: TGTGCCACCAGCAACCACCGGGACAGCAATCAGCCCCAGCATTTT; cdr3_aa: CATSNHRDSNQPQHF
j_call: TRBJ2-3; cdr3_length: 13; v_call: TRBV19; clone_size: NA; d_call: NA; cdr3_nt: TGTGCCAGCGGTCCCGGGGTTACAGATACGCAGTATTTT; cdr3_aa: CASGPGVTDTQYF
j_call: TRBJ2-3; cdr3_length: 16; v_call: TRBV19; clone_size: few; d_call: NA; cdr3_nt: TGTGCCAGTAGTACCCCCGGCGGGCCGCACACAGATACGCAGTATTTT; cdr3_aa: CASSTPGGPHTDTQYF
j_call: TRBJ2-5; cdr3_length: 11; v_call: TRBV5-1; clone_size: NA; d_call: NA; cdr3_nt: TGCGCCAGCCGTGACAGAGAGACCCAGTACTTC; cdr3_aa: CASRDRETQYF
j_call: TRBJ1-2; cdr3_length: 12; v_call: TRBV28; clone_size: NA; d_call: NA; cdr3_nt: TGTGCCAGTTTGGGGCGCGCCTATGGCTACACCTTC; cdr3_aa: CASLGRAYGYTF
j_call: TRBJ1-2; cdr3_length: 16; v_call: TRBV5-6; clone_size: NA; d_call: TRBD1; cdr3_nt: TGTGCCAGCAGCTTTGGGACAGGGGGCTTGGACTATGGCTACACCTTC; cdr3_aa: CASSFGTGGLDYGYTF
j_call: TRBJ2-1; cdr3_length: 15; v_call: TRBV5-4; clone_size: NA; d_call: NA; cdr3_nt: TGTGCCAGCAGCTTGAGTCCCAGGAACTACAATGAGCAGTTCTTC; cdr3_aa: CASSLSPRNYNEQFF
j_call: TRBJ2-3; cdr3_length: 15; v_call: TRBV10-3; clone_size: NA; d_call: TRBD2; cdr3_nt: TGTGCCATCAGTATGACTAGCGGAAACACAGATACGCAGTATTTT; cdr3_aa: CAISMTSGNTDTQYF
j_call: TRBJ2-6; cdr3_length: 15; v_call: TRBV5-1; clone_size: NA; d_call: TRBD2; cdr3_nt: TGCGCCAGCATGCGGGGGGACTCTGGGGCCAACGTCCTGACTTTC; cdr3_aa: CASMRGDSGANVLTF
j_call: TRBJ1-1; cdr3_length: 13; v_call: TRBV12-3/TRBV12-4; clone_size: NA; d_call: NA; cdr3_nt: TGTGCCAGCAGTTTAAATCTCTTCGGCGAAGCTTTCTTT; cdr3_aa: CASSLNLFGEAFF
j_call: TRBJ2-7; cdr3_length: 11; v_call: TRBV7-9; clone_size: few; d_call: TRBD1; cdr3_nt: TGTGCCAGCGGACAGGGGGCGGCTTTTAACTTC; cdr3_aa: CASGQGAAFNF
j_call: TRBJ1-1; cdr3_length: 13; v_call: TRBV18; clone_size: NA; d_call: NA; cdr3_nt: TGTGCCAGCTCACCGGGGGCGAACACTGAAGCTTTCTTT; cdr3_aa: CASSPGANTEAFF
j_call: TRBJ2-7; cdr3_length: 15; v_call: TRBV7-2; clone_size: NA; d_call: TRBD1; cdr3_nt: TGTGCCAGCAGTCATACAGGGGTGGAGTCCTACGAGCAGTACTTC; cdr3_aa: CASSHTGVESYEQYF
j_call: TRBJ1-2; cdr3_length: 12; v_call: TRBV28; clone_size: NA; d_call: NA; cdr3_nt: TGTGCCAGCAGCCAGACCCCCTATGGCTACACCTTC; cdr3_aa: CASSQTPYGYTF
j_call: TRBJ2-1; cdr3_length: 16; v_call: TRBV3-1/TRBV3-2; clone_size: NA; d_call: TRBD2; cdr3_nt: TGTGCCAGCAGCCTGATAGCGGGGCGCTCCTACAATGAGCAGTTCTTC; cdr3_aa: CASSLIAGRSYNEQFF
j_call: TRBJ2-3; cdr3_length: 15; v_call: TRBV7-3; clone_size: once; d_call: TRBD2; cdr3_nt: TGTGCCAGCAGCATAGCGGGGGGGCAAGCAGATACGCAGTATTTT; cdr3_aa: CASSIAGGQADTQYF
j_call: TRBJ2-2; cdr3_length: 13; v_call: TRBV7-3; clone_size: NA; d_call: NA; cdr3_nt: TGTGCCAGCGCGAAGGTTCACACCGGGGAGCTGTTTTTT; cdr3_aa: CASAKVHTGELFF
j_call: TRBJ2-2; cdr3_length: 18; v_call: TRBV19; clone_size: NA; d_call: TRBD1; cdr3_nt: TGTGCCAGTAGTATTAGAGGACAGGCCGTTTTTGACACCGGGGAGCTGTTTTTT; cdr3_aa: CASSIRGQAVFDTGELFF
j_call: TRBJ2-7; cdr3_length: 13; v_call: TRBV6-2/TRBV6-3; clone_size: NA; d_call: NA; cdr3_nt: TGTGCCAGCAGTAGGGACGGCCAGCGGGAGCAGTACTTC; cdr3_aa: CASSRDGQREQYF
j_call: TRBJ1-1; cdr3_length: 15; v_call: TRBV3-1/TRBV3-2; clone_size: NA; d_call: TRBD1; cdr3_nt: TGTGCCAGCAGCCAAGGCATTACAGGGGGCACTGAAGCTTTCTTT; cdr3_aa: CASSQGITGGTEAFF
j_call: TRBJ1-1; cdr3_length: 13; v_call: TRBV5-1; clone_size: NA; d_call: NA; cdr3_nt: TGCGCCAGCAGTGCAGGACAGCACACTGAAGCTTTCTTT; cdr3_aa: CASSAGQHTEAFF
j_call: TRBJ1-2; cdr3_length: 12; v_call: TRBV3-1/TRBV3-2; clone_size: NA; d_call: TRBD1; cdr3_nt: TGTGCCAGCGGAGACAGGGTCTATGGCTACACCTTC; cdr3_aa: CASGDRVYGYTF